These 17 T cell receptor beta chains originate from one sample sequenced in a study of CD8+ T cells in alopecia areata (dated by TCRdb to between 2017 and 2018). The library was built by means of the immunoSEQ multiplex PCR assay. To provide template for TCR sequencing, every sample had RNA extracted and reverse transcribed into cDNA. In its TCRdb copy, this immuneACCESS table keeps in-frame sequences only and misses some clones. Where compared with another copy, unresolved V genes explain less than half of these, and the others have no known cause. The table for this sample lists roughly 200,000 clones; 50% to 70% of them were counted only once. The ten top clones hold 1.7% of the sample. According to the study, the label for this sample's time point signals: baseline before oral tofacitinib. The input for sequencing was CD4+ T cells sorted from blood, taken at week 0. Receptor source: a human donor with alopecia areata.

A note on this clone: This same CDR3 is encoded by further DNA sequences in the sample. The chain employs TRBV7-9 and TRBJ2-3, with unresolved D. The CDR3 runs to 12 residues. With 5 bases removed from V and 2 bases from J, the gap between germline ends came to 5 bases. The germline V gene has CDR1 SEHNR and CDR2 FQNEAQ (reference sequence). The CDR3 nucleotides read TGTGCCAGCAGCCTCTTCACAGATACGCAGTATTTT. It codes for CASSLFTDTQYF.

The V gene is TRBV10-3, the J gene TRBJ1-1, with D maybe TRBD1 (5 bases). CDR1 ENHRY and CDR2 SYGVKD come from the germline V gene. CDR3 size: 16 residues. V gave up 3 bases and J gave up 1 base, with 15 bases separating them. CDR3 nucleotides: TGTGCCATCAGTGATCTGGGGCTGACCCAGAACACTGAAGCTTTCTTT. Translated, it gives CAISDLGLTQNTEAFF.

V is TRBV2 and J is TRBJ2-7; D gene uncertain. The CDR3 contains 13 residues. Germline CDR1 SNHLY, CDR2 FYNNEI. Trimming left V 5 bases short and J 6 bases short, with 14 bases between. CDR3 sequence reads: CASSMQQWGEQYF. The CDR3 DNA sequence: TGTGCCAGCAGTATGCAGCAGTGGGGCGAGCAGTACTTC.

The rearrangement uses TRBV29-1 and TRBJ2-6, with D perhaps TRBD2 (7 bases). CDR1 and CDR2 from the germline V gene are SQVTM and ANQGSEA. The CDR3 consists of 16 residues. V lost 6 bases and J lost 2, with 17 bases in between. CDR3 sequence (DNA): TGCAGCGTGGACGGGGGGCTTGTCGCTGGGGCCAACGTCCTGACTTTC. Its protein product is CSVDGGLVAGANVLTF.

The J gene is TRBJ2-1, the V gene TRBV30; D is undetermined. CDR1 GTSNPN and CDR2 SVGIG come from the germline V gene (reference sequence). There are 12 residues in the CDR3. The V and J ends lost 1 base and 8 bases respectively, with 9 bases between them. CDR3 nucleotide sequence: TGTGCCTGGAGTGGGTGGAGCCATGAGCAGTTCTTC. Its protein is CAWSGWSHEQFF.

The chain has TRBV10-3 and TRBJ1-5, with D perhaps matching TRBD1 (5 bases). Per the germline V gene, CDR1 is ENHRY and CDR2 is SYGVKD. The CDR3 loop spans 16 amino acids. V was cut by 8 bases and J by 4 bases, with 21 bases left in between. The CDR3 region is CAISEEAGMRNQPQHF. Written as DNA, the CDR3 is TGTGCCATCTCAGAGGAGGCAGGGATGCGTAATCAGCCCCAGCATTTT.

This clone has only a few counts. This chain joins TRBV29-1 and TRBJ2-3, with a possible D match to TRBD1 (5 bases). The V gene lost 4 bases and the J gene lost 6 bases, with 20 bases spanning the gap. Looked up from germline, CDR1 is SQVTM and CDR2 is ANQGSEA. This CDR3 is built from 15 residues. Here the CDR3 reads CSVVVETRAQDTQYF. In DNA form, the CDR3 reads TGCAGCGTTGTGGTAGAGACCAGGGCACAGGATACGCAGTATTTT.

This chain connects TRBV7-2 to TRBJ2-7, with 9 bases matching TRBD1. The length of the CDR3 is 13 residues. Trimming removed 5 bases from V and 7 bases from J; junction bases left unmatched: 6. Germline values: CDR1 SGHTA, CDR2 FQGNSA. CDR3 nucleotide sequence: TGTGCCAGCAGCGGGGACAGGGTGGGTGAGCAGTACTTC. This codes for CASSGDRVGEQYF.

This chain connects TRBV7-2 to TRBJ1-6, with TRBD1 matching over 10 bases. CDR1 and CDR2 from the germline V gene are SGHTA and FQGNSA. J was trimmed by 6 bases and V by 5 bases; bases with no gene match: 7. This CDR3 is 16 amino acids long. CDR3 amino acids: CASSTGQGQGNSPLHF. CDR3 nucleotides: TGTGCCAGCAGCACGGGACAGGGGCAGGGTAATTCACCCCTCCACTTT.

This clone was seen only a few times. This chain connects TRBV7-2 to TRBJ1-4; tentatively, D is TRBD1 (5 bases). V dropped 5 bases and J dropped 2 bases, with 9 bases sitting between them. CDR1 and CDR2 from the germline V gene are SGHTA and FQGNSA. CDR3 length: 14 amino acids. CDR3 coding DNA: TGTGCCAGCAGCCGGGACGGCACTAATGAAAAACTGTTTTTT. Amino acid sequence: CASSRDGTNEKLFF.

This clone was detected only once. The rearrangement links TRBV4-3 to TRBJ1-6; the D is unclear. The CDR3 runs 13 residues. Germline V gene lookup returns CDR1 LGHNA and CDR2 YSLEER. Trimming took 4 bases from V and 10 from J, leaving 11 bases between them. The CDR3 DNA reads TGCGCCAGCAGCCGCGGCGGGCAATCACCCCTCCACTTT. Translating it yields CASSRGGQSPLHF.

The V and J genes are TRBV5-1 and TRBJ1-1; TRBD1 matches at 7 bases. Germline V gene data show CDR1 as SGHRS and CDR2 as YFSETQ. V lost 0 bases, J lost 6 bases, and 5 bases stayed unmatched. The CDR3 is 14 residues long. The DNA for the CDR3 is TGCGCCAGCAGCTTGGAGGGGGCTAGAGCTGAAGCTTTCTTT. It codes for CASSLEGARAEAFF.

The chain recombines TRBV5-1 with TRBJ1-5, with unresolved D. The CDR3 is made up of 15 amino acids. Looked up from germline, CDR1 is SGHRS and CDR2 is YFSETQ. V was trimmed by 4 bases and J by 0 bases, leaving 11 bases between them. The CDR3 DNA reads TGCGCCAGCAGCCCCGGAGAATATAGCAATCAGCCCCAGCATTTT. Translated: CASSPGEYSNQPQHF.

V gene TRBV9 combines with J gene TRBJ1-4, with 9 bases fitting TRBD1. Germline V CDR1 and CDR2: SGDLS, YYNGEE. The ends lost 3 bases at V and 2 bases at J; junction bases unmatched: 8. The length of the CDR3 is 17 residues. CDR3 region: CASSARPGTGTNEKLFF. The CDR3 DNA sequence: TGTGCCAGCAGCGCACGACCCGGGACAGGGACTAATGAAAAACTGTTTTTT.

The sample holds a few counts of this clone. The genes are TRBV4-3 and TRBJ2-3, with 7 bases fitting TRBD2. The V gene end was trimmed by 4 bases and the J gene end by 4 bases; junction bases not matched to a gene: 5. The germline V gene has CDR1 LGHNA and CDR2 YSLEER. The CDR3 totals 14 residues. Written as DNA, the CDR3 is TGCGCCAGCAGCCCCGGGGGAGGGGCAGATACGCAGTATTTT. As protein: CASSPGGGADTQYF.

This clone has only one observation. The gene calls are TRBV10-3 and TRBJ1-5; D gene uncertain. The CDR3 covers 16 residues. V dropped 6 bases and J dropped 2 bases, with 17 bases sitting between them. Germline-derived CDR1 and CDR2 are ENHRY and SYGVKD. The CDR3 spells CAIRSGVGGRNQPQHF. CDR3 nucleotide sequence: TGTGCCATCAGATCTGGGGTGGGAGGGCGCAATCAGCCCCAGCATTTT.

The chain uses TRBV18 and TRBJ1-2; D uncertain. The CDR3 sequence is 13 residues long. The V and J ends lost 2 bases and 2 bases respectively, with 6 bases between them. Per germline, CDR1 KGHSH and CDR2 LQKENI. CDR3 sequence (DNA): TGTGCCAGCTCACCATGGGCCAACTATGGCTACACCTTC. Protein: CASSPWANYGYTF.